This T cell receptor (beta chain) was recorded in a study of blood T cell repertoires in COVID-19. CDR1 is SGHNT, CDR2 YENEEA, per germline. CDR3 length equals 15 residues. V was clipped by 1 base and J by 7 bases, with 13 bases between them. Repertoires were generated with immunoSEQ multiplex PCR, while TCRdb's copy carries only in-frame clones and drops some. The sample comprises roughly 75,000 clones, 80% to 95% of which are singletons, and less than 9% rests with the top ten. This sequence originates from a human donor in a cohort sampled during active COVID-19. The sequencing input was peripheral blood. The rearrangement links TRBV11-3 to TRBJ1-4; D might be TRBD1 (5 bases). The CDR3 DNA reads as TGTGCCAGCAGCTTAGCGTGGCGGGGGGGTGAAAAACTGTTTTTT. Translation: CASSLAWRGGEKLFF.